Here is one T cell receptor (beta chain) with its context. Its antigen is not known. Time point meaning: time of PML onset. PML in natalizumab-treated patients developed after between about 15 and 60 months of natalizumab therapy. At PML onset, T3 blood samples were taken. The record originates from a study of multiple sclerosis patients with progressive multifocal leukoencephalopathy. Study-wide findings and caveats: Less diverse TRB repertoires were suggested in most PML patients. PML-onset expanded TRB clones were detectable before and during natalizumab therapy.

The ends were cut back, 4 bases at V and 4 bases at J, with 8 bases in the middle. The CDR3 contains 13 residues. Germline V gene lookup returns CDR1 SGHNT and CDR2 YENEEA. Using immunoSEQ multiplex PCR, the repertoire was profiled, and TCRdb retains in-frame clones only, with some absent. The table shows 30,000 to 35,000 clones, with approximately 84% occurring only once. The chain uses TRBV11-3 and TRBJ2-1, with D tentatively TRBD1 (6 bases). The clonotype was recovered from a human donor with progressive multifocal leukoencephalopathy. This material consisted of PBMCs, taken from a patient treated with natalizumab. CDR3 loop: CASSSDRYNEQFF. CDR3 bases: TGTGCCAGCAGCTCCGACAGGTACAATGAGCAGTTCTTC.